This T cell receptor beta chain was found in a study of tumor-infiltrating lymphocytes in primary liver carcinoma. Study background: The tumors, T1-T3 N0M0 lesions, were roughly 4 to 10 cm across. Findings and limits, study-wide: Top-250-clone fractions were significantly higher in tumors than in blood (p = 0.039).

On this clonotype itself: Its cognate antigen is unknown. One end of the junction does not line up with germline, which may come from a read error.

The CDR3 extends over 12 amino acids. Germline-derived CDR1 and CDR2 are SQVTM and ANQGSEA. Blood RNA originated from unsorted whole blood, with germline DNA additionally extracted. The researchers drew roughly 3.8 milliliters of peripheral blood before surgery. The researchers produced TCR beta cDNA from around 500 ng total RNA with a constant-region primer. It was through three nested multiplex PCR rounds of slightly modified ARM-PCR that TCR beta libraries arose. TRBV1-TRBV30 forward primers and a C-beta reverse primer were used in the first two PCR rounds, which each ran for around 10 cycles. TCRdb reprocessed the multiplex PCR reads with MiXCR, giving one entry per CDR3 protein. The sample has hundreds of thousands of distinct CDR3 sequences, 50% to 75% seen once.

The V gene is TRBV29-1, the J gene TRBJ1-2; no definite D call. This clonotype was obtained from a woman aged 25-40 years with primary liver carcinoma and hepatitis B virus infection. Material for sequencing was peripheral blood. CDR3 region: CNVGSQNYGYTF. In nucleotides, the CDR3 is TGCAACGTTGGAAGTCAGAACTATGGCTACACCTTC.